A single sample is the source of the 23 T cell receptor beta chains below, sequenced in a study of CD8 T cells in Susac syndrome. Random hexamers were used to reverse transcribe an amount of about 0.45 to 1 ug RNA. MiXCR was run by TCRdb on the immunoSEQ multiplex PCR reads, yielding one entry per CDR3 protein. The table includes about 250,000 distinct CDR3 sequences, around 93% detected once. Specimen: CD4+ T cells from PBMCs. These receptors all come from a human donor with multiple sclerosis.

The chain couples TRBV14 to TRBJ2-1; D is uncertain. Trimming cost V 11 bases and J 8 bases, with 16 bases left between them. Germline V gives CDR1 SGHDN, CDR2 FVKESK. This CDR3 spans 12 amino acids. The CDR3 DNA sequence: TGTGCCGCGATATACACCCCCGATGAGCAGTTCTTC. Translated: CAAIYTPDEQFF. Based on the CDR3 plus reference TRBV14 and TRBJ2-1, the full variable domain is EAGVTQFPSHSVIEKGQTVTLRCDPISGHDNLYWYRRVMGKEIKFLLHFVKESKQDESGMPNNRFLAERTGGTYSTLKVQPAELEDSGVYFCAAIYTPDEQFFGPGTRLTVL.

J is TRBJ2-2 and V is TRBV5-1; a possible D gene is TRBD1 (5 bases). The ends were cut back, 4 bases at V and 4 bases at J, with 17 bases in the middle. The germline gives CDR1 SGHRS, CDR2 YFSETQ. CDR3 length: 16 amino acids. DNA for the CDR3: TGCGCCAGCAGCCTTACAGGAACCCGAGGCACCGGGGAGCTGTTTTTT. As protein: CASSLTGTRGTGELFF.

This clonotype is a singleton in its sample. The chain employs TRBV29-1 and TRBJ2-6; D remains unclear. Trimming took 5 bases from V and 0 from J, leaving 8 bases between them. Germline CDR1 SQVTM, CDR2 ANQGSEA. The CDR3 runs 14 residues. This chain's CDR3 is CSVLQASGANVLTF. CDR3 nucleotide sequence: TGCAGCGTTTTGCAGGCCTCTGGGGCCAACGTCCTGACTTTC. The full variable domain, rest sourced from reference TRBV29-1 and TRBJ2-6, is SAVISQKPSRDICQRGTSLTIQCQVDSQVTMMFWYRQQPGQSLTLIATANQGSEATYESGFVIDKFPISRPNLTFSTLTVSNMSPEDSSIYLCSVLQASGANVLTFGAGSRLTVL.

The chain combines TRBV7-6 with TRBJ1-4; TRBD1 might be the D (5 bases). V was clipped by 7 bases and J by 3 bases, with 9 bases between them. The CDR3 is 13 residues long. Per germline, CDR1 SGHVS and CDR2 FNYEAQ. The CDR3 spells CASTGHSNEKLFF. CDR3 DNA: TGTGCCAGCACCGGACACTCTAATGAAAAACTGTTTTTT.

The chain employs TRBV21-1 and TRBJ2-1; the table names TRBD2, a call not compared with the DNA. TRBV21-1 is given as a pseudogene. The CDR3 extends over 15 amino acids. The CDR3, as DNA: TGTGCCAGCCATAGCGGGAGCGCCTCCTACAATGAGCAGTTCTTC. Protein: CASHSGSASYNEQFF.

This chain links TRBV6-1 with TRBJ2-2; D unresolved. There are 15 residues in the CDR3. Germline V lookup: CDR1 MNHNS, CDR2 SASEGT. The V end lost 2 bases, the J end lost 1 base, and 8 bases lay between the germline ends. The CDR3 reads CASSEITGNTGELFF. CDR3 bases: TGTGCCAGCAGTGAAATAACGGGGAACACCGGGGAGCTGTTTTTT.

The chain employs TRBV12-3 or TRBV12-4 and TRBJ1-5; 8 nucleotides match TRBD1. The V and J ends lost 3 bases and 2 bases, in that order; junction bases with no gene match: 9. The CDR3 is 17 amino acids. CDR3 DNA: TGTGCCAGCAGTTTCGACAGCCTGACAGGGGGCAATCAGCCCCAGCATTTT. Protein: CASSFDSLTGGNQPQHF.

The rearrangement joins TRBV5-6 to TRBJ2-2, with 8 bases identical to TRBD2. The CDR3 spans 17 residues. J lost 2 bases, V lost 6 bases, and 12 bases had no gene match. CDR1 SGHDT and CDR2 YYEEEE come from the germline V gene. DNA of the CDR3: TGTGCCAGCAAAACCCGCCCCGGGGGGGCTAACACCGGGGAGCTGTTTTTT. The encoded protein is CASKTRPGGANTGELFF.

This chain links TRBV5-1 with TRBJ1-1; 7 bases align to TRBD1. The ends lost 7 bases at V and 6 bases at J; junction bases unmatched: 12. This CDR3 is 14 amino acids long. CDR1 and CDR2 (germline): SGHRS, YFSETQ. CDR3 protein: CASRGQGDFSEAFF. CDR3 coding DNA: TGCGCCAGCCGCGGGCAGGGGGACTTCTCTGAAGCTTTCTTT.

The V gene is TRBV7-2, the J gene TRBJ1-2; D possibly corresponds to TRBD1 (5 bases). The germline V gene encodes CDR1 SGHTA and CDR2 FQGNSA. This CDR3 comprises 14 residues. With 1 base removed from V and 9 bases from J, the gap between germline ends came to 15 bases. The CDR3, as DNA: TGTGCCAGCAGCTTAGATACGGGACGCCCGAGCTACACCTTC. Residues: CASSLDTGRPSYTF.

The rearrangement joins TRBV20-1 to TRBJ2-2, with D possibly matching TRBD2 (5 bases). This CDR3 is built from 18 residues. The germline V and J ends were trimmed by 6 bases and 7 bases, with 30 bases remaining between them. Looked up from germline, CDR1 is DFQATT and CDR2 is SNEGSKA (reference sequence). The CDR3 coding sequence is TGCAGTGCCGGGCCTCTCCCCGGGCAGCGGAGTTACATCGGGGAGCTGTTTTTT. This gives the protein CSAGPLPGQRSYIGELFF.

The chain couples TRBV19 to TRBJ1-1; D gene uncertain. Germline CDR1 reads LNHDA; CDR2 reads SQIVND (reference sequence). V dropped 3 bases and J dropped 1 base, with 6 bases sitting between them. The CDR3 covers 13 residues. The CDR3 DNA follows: TGTGCCAGTAGTATGACATCGAACACTGAAGCTTTCTTT. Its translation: CASSMTSNTEAFF.

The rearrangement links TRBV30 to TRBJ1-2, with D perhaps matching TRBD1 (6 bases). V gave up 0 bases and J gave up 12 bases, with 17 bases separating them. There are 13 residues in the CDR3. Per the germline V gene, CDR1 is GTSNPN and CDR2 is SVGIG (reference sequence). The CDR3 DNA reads TGTGCCTGGAGTGTACGGGGGGGCCTAAAGAACACCTTC. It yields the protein CAWSVRGGLKNTF. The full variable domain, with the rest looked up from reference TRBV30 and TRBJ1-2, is SQTIHQWPATLVQPVGSPLSLECTVEGTSNPNLYWYRQAAGRGLQLLFYSVGIGQISSEVPQNLSASRPQDRQFILSSKKLLLSDSGFYLCAWSVRGGLKNTFGSGTRLTVV.

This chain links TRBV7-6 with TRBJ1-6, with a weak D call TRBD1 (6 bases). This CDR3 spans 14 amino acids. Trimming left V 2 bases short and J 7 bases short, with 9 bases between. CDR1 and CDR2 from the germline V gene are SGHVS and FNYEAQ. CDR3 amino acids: CASSLTGRNSPLHF. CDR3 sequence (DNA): TGTGCCAGCAGCTTAACAGGGCGGAATTCACCCCTCCACTTT.

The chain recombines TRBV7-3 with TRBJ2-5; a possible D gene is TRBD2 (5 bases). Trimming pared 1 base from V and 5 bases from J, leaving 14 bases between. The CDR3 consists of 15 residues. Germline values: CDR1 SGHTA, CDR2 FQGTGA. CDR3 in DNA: TGTGCCAGCAGCTTAAGTGGCAGGCCGGGGGAGACCCAGTACTTC. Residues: CASSLSGRPGETQYF.

In DNA, the CDR3 is TGTGCCAGCAAAAAAAGAGGCACTAGAAGCTCCTACGAGCAGTACGTC. Its translation: CASKKRGTRSSYEQYV. V and J are TRBV7-9 and TRBJ2-7, with D possibly being TRBD2 (5 bases). The V end was cut by 7 bases, the J end by 0 bases, with 19 bases between. The V gene's germline CDR1 is SEHNR and CDR2 FQNEAQ (reference sequence). The CDR3 sequence is 16 residues long.

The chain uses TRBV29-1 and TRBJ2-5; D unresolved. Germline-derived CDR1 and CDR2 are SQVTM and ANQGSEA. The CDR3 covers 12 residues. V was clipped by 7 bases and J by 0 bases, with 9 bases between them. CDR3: CSAETNQETQYF. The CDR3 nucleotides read TGCAGCGCTGAGACCAACCAAGAGACCCAGTACTTC.

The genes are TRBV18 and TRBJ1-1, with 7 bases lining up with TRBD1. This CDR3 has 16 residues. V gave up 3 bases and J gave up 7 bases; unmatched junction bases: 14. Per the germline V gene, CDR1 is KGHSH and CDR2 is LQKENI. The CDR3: CASSPINAQGTNEAFF. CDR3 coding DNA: TGTGCCAGCTCACCGATTAACGCACAGGGGACTAATGAAGCTTTCTTT.

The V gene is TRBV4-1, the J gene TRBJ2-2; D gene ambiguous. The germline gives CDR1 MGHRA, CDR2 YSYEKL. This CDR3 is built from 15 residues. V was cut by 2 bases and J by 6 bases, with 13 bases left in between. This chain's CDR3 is CASSQHMVGPGELFF. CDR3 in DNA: TGCGCCAGCAGCCAACACATGGTCGGGCCCGGGGAGCTGTTTTTT.

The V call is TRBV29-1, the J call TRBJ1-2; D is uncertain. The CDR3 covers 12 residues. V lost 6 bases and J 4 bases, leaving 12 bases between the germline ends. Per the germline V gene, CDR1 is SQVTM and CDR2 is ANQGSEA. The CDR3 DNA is TGCAGCGTAGTGATTGCTGCCTATGGCTACACCTTC. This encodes CSVVIAAYGYTF.

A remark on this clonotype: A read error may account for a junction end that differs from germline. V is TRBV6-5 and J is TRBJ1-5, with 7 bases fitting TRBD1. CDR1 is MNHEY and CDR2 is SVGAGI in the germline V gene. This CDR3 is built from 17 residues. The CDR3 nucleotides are TGTGCCAGCAGCTACTCCTTTGGGACAGAGGGCAATCAGCCCCAGCATTTT. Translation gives CASSYSFGTEGNQPQHF.

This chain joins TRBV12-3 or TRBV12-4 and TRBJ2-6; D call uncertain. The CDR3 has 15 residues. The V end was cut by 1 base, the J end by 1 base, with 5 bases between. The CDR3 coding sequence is TGTGCCAGCAGTTTAGGATGGTCTGGGGCCAACGTCCTGACTTTC. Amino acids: CASSLGWSGANVLTF.

CDR3 coding DNA: TGTGCCAGCAGCTTAGTGAACGTACACAATGAGCAGTTCTTC. As protein: CASSLVNVHNEQFF. The chain recombines TRBV5-7 with TRBJ2-1, with no clear D. TRBV5-7 qualifies as an ORF whose function is uncertain. CDR3 length: 14 residues. V dropped 2 bases and J dropped 5 bases, with 11 bases sitting between them.